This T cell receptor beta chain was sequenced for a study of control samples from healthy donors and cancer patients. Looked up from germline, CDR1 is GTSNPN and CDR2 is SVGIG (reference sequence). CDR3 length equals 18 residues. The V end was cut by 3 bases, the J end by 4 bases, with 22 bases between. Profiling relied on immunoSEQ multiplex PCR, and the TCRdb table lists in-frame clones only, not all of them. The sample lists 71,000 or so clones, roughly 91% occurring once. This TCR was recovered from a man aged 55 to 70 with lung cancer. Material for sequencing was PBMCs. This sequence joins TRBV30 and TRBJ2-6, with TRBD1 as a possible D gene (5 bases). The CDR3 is CAWRRGALTGGGANVLTF. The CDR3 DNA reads TGTGCCTGGAGAAGAGGAGCGCTCACAGGTGGGGGGGCCAACGTCCTGACTTTC.